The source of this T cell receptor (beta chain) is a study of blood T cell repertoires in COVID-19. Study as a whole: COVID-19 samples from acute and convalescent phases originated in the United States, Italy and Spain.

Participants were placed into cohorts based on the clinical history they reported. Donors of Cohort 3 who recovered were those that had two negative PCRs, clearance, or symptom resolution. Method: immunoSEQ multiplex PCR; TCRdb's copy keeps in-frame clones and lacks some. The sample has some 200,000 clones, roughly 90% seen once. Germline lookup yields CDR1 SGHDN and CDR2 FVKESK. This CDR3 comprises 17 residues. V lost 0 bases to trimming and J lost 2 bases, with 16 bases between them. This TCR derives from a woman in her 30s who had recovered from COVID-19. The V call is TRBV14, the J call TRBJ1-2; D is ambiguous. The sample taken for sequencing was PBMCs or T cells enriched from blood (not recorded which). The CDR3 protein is CASSQDRDMMWNYGYTF. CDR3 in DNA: TGTGCCAGCAGCCAAGATCGAGATATGATGTGGAACTATGGCTACACCTTC.